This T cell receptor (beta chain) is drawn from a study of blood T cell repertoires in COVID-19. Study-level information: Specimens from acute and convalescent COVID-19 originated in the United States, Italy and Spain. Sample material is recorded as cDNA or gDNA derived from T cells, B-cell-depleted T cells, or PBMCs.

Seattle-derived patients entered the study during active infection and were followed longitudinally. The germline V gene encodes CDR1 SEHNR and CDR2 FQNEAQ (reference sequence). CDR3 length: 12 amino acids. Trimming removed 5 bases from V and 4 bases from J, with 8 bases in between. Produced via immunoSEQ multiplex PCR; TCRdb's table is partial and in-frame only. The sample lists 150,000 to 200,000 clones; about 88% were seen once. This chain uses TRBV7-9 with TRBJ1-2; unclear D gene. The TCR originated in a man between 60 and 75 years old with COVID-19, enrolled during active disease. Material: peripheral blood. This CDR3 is CASSPRGYGYTF. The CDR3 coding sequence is TGTGCCAGCAGCCCCCGGGGCTATGGCTACACCTTC.